This T cell receptor beta chain was identified in a study of human T cells and chemical hapten exposure. At the level of the study: Minor pooled library volume differences mainly drove per-sample TCR yield variation.

The germline V and J ends were trimmed by 3 bases and 1 base, with 9 bases remaining between them. This CDR3 comprises 14 residues. Per the germline V gene, CDR1 is WNHNN and CDR2 is SYGVQD (reference sequence). Time point indicated: healthy volunteer bleed at 6 weeks. It was unfractionated whole blood from which total RNA was extracted. The library tagged individual cDNA molecules with unique molecular identifiers. In the authors' methods: A per-sample median of roughly 100,000 TCRs was observed, with a range of about 23,224 to 750,000. MiXCR, run by TCRdb on the RACE reads, gives a single entry per CDR3 protein. For this entry, the V and J calls and clone size follow TCRdb and not the study's own pipeline. The sample shows more than 60,000 distinct CDR3 sequences, 8.6% of them seen only once. Notes on the study in general: No change in TCRs above 1 in 1000 frequency was produced by DPC sensitization.

This clonotype was picked up many times. Antigen unknown. This rearrangement joins TRBV10-1 to TRBJ2-5; D is unclear. This clonotype was sampled from a male donor in good health. Some clones in this sample may be carry-over from other donors' samples. Sequenced input: whole blood. CDR3 in DNA: TGCGCCAGCAGTGACCGACAAACCCAAGAGACCCAGTACTTC. It yields the protein CASSDRQTQETQYF.